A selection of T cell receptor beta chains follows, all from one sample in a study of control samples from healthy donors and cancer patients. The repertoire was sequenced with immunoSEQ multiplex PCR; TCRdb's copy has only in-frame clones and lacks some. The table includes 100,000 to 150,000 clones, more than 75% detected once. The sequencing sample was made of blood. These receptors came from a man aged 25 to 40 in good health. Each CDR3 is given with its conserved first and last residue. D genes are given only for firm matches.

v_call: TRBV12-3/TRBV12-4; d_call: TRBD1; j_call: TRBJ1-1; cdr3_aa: CASSRGTATEAFF; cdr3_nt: TGTGCCAGCAGTAGAGGGACAGCCACTGAAGCTTTCTTT
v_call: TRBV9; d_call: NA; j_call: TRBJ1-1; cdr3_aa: CASSLGGGTEAFF; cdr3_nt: TGTGCCAGCAGCTTGGGAGGTGGAACTGAAGCTTTCTTT
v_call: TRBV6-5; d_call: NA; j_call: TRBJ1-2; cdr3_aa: CASSFQGANYGYTF; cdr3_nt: TGTGCCAGCAGTTTCCAGGGAGCAAACTATGGCTACACCTTC
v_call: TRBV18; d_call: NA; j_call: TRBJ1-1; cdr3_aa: CASSAGMNTEAFF; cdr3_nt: TGTGCCAGCTCAGCAGGGATGAACACTGAAGCTTTCTTT
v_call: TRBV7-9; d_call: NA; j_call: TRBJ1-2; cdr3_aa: CASSRTGYGYTF; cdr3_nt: TGTGCCAGCAGCCGCACAGGCTATGGCTACACCTTC
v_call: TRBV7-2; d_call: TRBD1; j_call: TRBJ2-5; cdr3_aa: CASSSGQQETQYF; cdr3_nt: TGTGCCAGCAGCTCGGGACAGCAAGAGACCCAGTACTTC
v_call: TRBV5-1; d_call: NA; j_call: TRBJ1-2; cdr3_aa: CASSLLDTNYGYTF; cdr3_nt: TGCGCCAGCAGCTTGCTGGACACCAACTATGGCTACACCTTC
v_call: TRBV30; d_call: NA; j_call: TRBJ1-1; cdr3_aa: CAWSVMTGTEAFF; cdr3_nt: TGTGCCTGGAGTGTAATGACTGGCACTGAAGCTTTCTTT
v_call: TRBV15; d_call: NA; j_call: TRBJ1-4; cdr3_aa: CATSRVAGDFEKLFF; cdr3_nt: TGTGCCACCAGCAGGGTAGCAGGAGATTTTGAAAAACTGTTTTTT
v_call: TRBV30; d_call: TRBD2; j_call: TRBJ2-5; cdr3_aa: CAWSSRGGETQYF; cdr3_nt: TGTGCCTGGAGTTCCCGGGGGGGGGAGACCCAGTACTTC
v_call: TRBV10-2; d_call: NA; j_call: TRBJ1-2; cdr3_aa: CASSSGSYGYTF; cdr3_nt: TGCGCCAGCAGTTCAGGGTCCTATGGCTACACCTTC
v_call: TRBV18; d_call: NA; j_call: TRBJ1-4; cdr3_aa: CASSPSGGIGNEKLFF; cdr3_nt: TGTGCCAGCTCTCCATCTGGCGGGATTGGTAATGAAAAACTGTTTTTT
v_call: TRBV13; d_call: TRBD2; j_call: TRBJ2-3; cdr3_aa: CASSRGRGLAGEDTQYF; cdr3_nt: TGTGCCAGCAGCCGGGGGAGGGGCCTAGCGGGGGAAGATACGCAGTATTTT
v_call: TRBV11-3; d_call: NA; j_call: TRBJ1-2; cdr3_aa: CASSLATSNYGYTF; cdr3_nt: TGTGCCAGCAGCTTAGCGACCTCCAACTATGGCTACACCTTC
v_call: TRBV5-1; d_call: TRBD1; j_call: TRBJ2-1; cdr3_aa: CASSLDRGTLNEQFF; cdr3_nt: TGCGCCAGCAGCTTGGACAGGGGAACCCTCAATGAGCAGTTCTTC
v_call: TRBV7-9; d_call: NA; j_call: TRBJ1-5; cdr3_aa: CASSLGTYPNQPQHF; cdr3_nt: TGTGCCAGCAGCCTCGGGACTTACCCTAATCAGCCCCAGCATTTT
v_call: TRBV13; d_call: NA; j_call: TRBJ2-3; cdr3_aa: CASSPPGPTGDTQYF; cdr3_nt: TGTGCCAGCAGCCCACCGGGCCCCACAGGGGATACGCAGTATTTT
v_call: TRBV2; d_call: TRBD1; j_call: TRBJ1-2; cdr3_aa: CASSEGQGAQGYTF; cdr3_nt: TGTGCCAGCAGTGAAGGACAGGGGGCGCAAGGCTACACCTTC
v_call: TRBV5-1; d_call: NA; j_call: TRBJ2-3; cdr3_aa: CASSLVLTGPSTDTQYF; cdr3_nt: TGCGCCAGCAGCTTGGTACTAACAGGGCCGAGCACAGATACGCAGTATTTT